The next 7 T cell receptor beta chains were all read from a single sample in a study of cytomegalovirus exposure and HLA in healthy donors (dated by TCRdb to about 2017). Library preparation was by the immunoSEQ multiplex PCR assay. A mixture of 60 forward primers for TCR Vbeta segments and 13 reverse primers for TCR Jbeta segments was used in the multiplex PCR. TCRdb mirrors the immuneACCESS table, restricted to in-frame sequences. Some clones are absent from its copies; in checked studies, under half trace to an unresolved V gene, and the reason for the others is unknown. For this sample there are around 120,000 clones; about 78% appear just once. The ten top clones hold roughly 8.2% of the sample. The source material was PBMCs. Every receptor here comes from a woman aged 40 to 50 in good health and CMV-seropositive.

The CDR3 here is CASSASADTEAFF. The CDR3 coding sequence is TGTGCCAGCAGCGCTTCCGCGGACACTGAAGCTTTCTTT. The chain carries TRBV9 and TRBJ1-1; D is uncertain. V lost 3 bases to trimming and J lost 3 bases, with 9 bases between them. Germline V gene data show CDR1 as SGDLS and CDR2 as YYNGEE. The CDR3 has 13 amino acids.

In this sample, this clone turned up a few times. V usage is TRBV14 and J usage is TRBJ1-2; TRBD1 agrees at 8 bases. The trim removed 4 bases at V and 7 bases at J, leaving 5 bases unmatched. There are 13 residues in the CDR3. CDR1 is SGHDN, CDR2 FVKESK, per germline. This CDR3 reads CASSLAGGFGYTF. Here the CDR3 DNA reads TGTGCCAGCAGCCTCGCAGGGGGCTTTGGCTACACCTTC. The variable domain in full, completed from reference TRBV14 and TRBJ1-2, reads EAGVTQFPSHSVIEKGQTVTLRCDPISGHDNLYWYRRVMGKEIKFLLHFVKESKQDESGMPNNRFLAERTGGTYSTLKVQPAELEDSGVYFCASSLAGGFGYTFGSGTRLTVV.

V is TRBV9 and J is TRBJ1-1; D perhaps matches TRBD1 (6 bases). V was pared by 0 bases and J by 2 bases, with 11 bases between. The CDR3 consists of 15 residues. CDR1 and CDR2 from the germline V gene are SGDLS and YYNGEE. CDR3 DNA sequence: TGTGCCAGCAGCGTAGGGGGCAGGGGTAACACTGAAGCTTTCTTT. Protein: CASSVGGRGNTEAFF.

This clone was picked up one time. V usage is TRBV7-2 and J usage is TRBJ1-5; D uncertain. V lost 3 bases, J lost 3 bases, and 3 bases lay in between. This CDR3 comprises 12 residues. Germline CDR1 reads SGHTA; CDR2 reads FQGNSA. The CDR3 DNA sequence: TGTGCCAGCAGCTTTTACAATCAGCCCCAGCATTTT. This codes for CASSFYNQPQHF.

The rearrangement links TRBV14 to TRBJ2-7; unclear D gene. Trimming pared 0 bases from V and 4 bases from J, leaving 7 bases between. The CDR3 runs 13 residues. Germline assignment: CDR1 SGHDN and CDR2 FVKESK. The CDR3 reads CASSQDSPYEQYF. CDR3 bases: TGTGCCAGCAGCCAAGATTCCCCTTACGAGCAGTACTTC.

This sequence joins TRBV5-4 and TRBJ2-4; 7 bases fit TRBD1. The germline CDR1 and CDR2 sequences are SGHNT and YYREEE (reference sequence). V lost 1 base to trimming and J lost 8 bases; unmatched junction nucleotides: 3. The CDR3 totals 13 residues. The chain's CDR3 is CASSLTGVDIQYF. CDR3 DNA: TGTGCCAGCAGCTTGACAGGGGTGGACATTCAGTACTTC.

This chain links TRBV5-1 with TRBJ2-7; D perhaps matches TRBD1 (5 bases). CDR1 and CDR2 from the germline V gene are SGHRS and YFSETQ. The ends were cut back, 1 base at V and 0 bases at J, with 17 bases in the middle. The CDR3 sequence is 17 residues long. The CDR3 loop is CASSLKSFPRASYEQYF. CDR3 DNA sequence: TGCGCCAGCAGCTTGAAATCCTTCCCCAGGGCCTCCTACGAGCAGTACTTC. Using reference TRBV5-1 and TRBJ2-7 for the parts outside the CDR3, the full variable domain is KAGVTQTPRYLIKTRGQQVTLSCSPISGHRSVSWYQQTPGQGLQFLFEYFSETQRNKGNFPGRFSGRQFSNSRSEMNVSTLELGDSALYLCASSLKSFPRASYEQYFGPGTRLTVT.